The rows below give T cell receptor beta chains drawn from one sample of a study of Graves' ophthalmopathy and Graves' hyperthyroidism. TCRdb re-derived calls from the multiplex PCR reads in MiXCR, one entry per CDR3 protein. The top ten clones hold over 8.5% of a sample with roughly 1.1 million distinct CDR3 sequences, about 35% of them seen once. The specimen was peripheral blood or thyroid tissue (not recorded which). All receptors derive from an adult man with Graves' hyperthyroidism. Each CDR3 is given with its conserved first and last residue. A D gene is named only where the DNA matches it firmly. Expanded clones are given a class, and other clones once, few, many or no size at all.

size: many; J: TRBJ1-6; length: 13; D: -; V: TRBV15; DNA: TGTGCCACCAGCAGAGATGGGCAGGCGGTCCTCCACTTT; CDR3: CATSRDGQAVLHF
size: once; J: TRBJ1-1; length: 15; D: -; V: TRBV5-1; DNA: TGCGCCAGCAGCTTGGAAAGGGCTGGGAACACTGAAGCTTTCTTT; CDR3: CASSLERAGNTEAFF
size: -; J: TRBJ2-5; length: 15; D: -; V: TRBV7-9; DNA: TGTGCCAGCAGCTTAGCGGGAGTCTTCCAAGAGACCCAGTACTTC; CDR3: CASSLAGVFQETQYF
size: -; J: TRBJ2-7; length: 17; D: -; V: TRBV5-1; DNA: TGCGCCAGCAGCTTGGCTTTGACAGGTGAAGGGAACTACGAGCAGTACTTC; CDR3: CASSLALTGEGNYEQYF
size: many; J: TRBJ2-7; length: 11; D: -; V: TRBV20-1; DNA: TGCAGTGCCCGACTAGATTACGAGCAGTACTTC; CDR3: CSARLDYEQYF
size: -; J: TRBJ1-1; length: 13; D: -; V: TRBV10-3; DNA: TGTGCCAGCAGTTACATCGGGGTCACTGAAGCTTTCTTT; CDR3: CASSYIGVTEAFF
size: many; J: TRBJ1-1; length: 13; D: -; V: TRBV7-2; DNA: TGTGCCAGCAGCCACTATACGAACACTGAAGCTTTCTTT; CDR3: CASSHYTNTEAFF
size: once; J: TRBJ1-4; length: 12; D: -; V: TRBV29-1; DNA: TGCAGCGTTGAATGGGGGATGGAAAAACTGTTTTTT; CDR3: CSVEWGMEKLFF
size: many; J: TRBJ2-2; length: 17; D: TRBD1; V: TRBV4-2; DNA: TGTGCCAGCAGCCATGTCGGGCAGGGGGCTGTTACCGGGGAGCTGTTTTTT; CDR3: CASSHVGQGAVTGELFF
size: -; J: TRBJ2-6; length: 14; D: -; V: TRBV25-1; DNA: TGTGCCAGCAGTGAATATACAGGGGCCAACGTCCTGACTTTC; CDR3: CASSEYTGANVLTF
size: -; J: TRBJ2-7; length: 15; D: -; V: TRBV12-3/TRBV12-4; DNA: TGTGCCAGCAGAAAGGACGGATCGGGGTCCTACGAGCAGTACTTC; CDR3: CASRKDGSGSYEQYF
size: -; J: TRBJ1-1; length: 14; D: -; V: TRBV11-2; DNA: TGTGCCAGCAGCTTAGACGGGGGTTACACTGAAGCTTTCTTT; CDR3: CASSLDGGYTEAFF
size: -; J: TRBJ1-4; length: 12; D: TRBD1; V: TRBV7-2; DNA: TGTGCCAGCAGCAAACAGGGGTTGAAACTGTTTTTT; CDR3: CASSKQGLKLFF
size: -; J: TRBJ2-7; length: 15; D: -; V: TRBV7-2; DNA: TGTGCCAGCAACCCTACGACAGGGAGGAGACACGAGCAGTACTTC; CDR3: CASNPTTGRRHEQYF
size: many; J: TRBJ1-1; length: 11; D: -; V: TRBV29-1; DNA: TGCAGCGTTGTGATAAACACTGAAGCTTTCTTT; CDR3: CSVVINTEAFF